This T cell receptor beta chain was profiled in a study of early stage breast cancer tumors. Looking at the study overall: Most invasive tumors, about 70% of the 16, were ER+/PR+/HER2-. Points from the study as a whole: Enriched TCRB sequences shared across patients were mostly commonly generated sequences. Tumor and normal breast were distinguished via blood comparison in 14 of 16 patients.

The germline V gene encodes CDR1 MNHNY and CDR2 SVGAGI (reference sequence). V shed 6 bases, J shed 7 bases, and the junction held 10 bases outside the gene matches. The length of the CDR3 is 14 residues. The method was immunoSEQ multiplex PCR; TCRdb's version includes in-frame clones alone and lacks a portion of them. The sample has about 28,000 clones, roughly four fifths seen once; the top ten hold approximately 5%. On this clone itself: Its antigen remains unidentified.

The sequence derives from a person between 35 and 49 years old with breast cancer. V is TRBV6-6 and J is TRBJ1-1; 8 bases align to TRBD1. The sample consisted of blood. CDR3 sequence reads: CASSLPTGGGEAFF. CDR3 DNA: TGTGCCAGCAGCCTACCCACAGGGGGGGGTGAAGCTTTCTTT.